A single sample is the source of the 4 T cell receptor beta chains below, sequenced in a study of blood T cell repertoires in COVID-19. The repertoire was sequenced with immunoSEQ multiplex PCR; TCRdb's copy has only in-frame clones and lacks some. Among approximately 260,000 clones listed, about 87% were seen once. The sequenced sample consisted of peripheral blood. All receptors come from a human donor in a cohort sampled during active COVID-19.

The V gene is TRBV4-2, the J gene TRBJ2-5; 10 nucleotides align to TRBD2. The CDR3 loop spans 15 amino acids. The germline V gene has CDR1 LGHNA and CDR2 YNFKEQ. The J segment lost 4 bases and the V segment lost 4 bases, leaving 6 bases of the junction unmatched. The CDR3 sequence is CASSRQRGGGETQYF. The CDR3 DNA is TGTGCCAGCAGCCGGCAGCGGGGGGGCGGAGAGACCCAGTACTTC.

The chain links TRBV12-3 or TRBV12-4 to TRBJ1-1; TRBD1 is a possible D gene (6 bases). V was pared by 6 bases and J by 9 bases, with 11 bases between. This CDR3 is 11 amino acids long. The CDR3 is CASSPGTKAFF. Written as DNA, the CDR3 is TGTGCCAGCAGCCCCGGGACAAAAGCTTTCTTT.

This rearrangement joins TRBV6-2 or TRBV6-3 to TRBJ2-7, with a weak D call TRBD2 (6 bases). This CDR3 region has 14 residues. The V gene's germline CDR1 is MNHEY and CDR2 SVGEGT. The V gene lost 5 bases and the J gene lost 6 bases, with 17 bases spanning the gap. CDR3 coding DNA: TGTGCCAGCAGTGGGGCGGGGACCCATGGCGAGCAGTACTTC. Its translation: CASSGAGTHGEQYF.

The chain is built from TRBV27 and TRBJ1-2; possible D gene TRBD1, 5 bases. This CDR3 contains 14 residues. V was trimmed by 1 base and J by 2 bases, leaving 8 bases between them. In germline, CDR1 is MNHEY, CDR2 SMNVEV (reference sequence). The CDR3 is CASSLWGRNYGYTF. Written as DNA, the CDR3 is TGTGCCAGCAGTTTATGGGGCAGAAACTATGGCTACACCTTC.